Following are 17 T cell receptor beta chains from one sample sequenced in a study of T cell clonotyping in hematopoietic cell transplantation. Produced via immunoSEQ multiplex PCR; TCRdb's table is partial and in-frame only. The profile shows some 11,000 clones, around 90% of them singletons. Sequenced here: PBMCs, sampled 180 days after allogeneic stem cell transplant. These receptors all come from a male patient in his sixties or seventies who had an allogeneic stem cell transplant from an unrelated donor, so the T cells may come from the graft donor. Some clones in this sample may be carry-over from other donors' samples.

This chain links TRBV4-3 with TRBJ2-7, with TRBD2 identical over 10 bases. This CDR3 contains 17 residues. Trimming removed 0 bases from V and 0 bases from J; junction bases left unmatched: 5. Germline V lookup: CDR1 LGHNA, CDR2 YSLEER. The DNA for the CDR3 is TGCGCCAGCAGCCAAGAAATAGCGGGGGGTTCCTCCTACGAGCAGTACTTC. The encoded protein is CASSQEIAGGSSYEQYF.

The DNA of the CDR3 is TGCAGCGTTGAGAGTGTAAGGACAGGGTCGCGGGAGCAGTACTTC. The encoded protein is CSVESVRTGSREQYF. V usage is TRBV29-1 and J usage is TRBJ2-7; 8 bases agree with TRBD1. This CDR3 spans 15 amino acids. The V and J ends lost 3 bases and 7 bases, in that order; junction bases with no gene match: 14. The germline V gene encodes CDR1 SQVTM and CDR2 ANQGSEA.

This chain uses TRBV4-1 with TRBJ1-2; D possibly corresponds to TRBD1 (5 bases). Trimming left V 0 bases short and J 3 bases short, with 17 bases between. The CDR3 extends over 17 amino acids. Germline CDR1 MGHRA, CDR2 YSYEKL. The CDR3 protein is CASSQEKQTAIDYGYTF. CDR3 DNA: TGCGCCAGCAGCCAAGAGAAACAGACAGCTATAGACTATGGCTACACCTTC.

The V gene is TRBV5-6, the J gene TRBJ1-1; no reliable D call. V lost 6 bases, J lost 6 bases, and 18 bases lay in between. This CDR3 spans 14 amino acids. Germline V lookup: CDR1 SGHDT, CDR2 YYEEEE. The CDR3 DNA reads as TGTGCCAGCAACCCGCCTTCTAGGTTGTCTGAAGCTTTCTTT. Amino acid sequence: CASNPPSRLSEAFF.

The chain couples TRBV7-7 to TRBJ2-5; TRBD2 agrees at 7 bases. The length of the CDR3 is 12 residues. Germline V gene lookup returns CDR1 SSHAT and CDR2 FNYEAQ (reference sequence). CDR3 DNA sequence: TGTGCGACGGGGGGATTCCAAGAGACCCAGTACTTC. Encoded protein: CATGGFQETQYF.

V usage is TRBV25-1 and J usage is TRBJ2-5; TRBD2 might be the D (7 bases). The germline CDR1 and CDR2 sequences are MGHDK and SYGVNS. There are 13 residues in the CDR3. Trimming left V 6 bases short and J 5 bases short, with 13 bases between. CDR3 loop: CASSPGGQETQYF. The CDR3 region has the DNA TGTGCCAGCAGCCCGGGGGGCCAGGAGACCCAGTACTTC.

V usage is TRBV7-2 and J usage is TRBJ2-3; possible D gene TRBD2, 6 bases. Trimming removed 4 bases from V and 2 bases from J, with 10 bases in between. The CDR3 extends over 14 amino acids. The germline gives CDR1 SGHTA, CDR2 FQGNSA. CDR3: CASSSGVLTDTQYF. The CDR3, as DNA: TGTGCCAGCAGCTCGGGGGTCCTCACAGATACGCAGTATTTT.

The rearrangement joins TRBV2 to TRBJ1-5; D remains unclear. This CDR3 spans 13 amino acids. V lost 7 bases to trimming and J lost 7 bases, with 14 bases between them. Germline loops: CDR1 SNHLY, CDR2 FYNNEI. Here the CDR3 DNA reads TGTGCCAGCACCTCCGGGTATGGACAGCCCCAGCATTTT. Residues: CASTSGYGQPQHF.

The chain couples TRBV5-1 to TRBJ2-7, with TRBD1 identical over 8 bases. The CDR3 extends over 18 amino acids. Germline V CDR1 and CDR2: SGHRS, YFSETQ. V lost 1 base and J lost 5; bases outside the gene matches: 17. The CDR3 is CASSLLGRQGTRGNEQYF. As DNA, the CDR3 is TGCGCCAGCAGCTTGTTGGGCCGACAGGGGACCAGGGGGAACGAGCAGTACTTC.

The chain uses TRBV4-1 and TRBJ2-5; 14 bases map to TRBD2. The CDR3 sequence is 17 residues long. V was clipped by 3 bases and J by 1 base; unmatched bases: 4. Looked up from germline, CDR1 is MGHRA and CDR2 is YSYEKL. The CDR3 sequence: CASSHPGLAGGQETQYF. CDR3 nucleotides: TGCGCCAGCAGCCACCCCGGACTAGCGGGGGGCCAAGAGACCCAGTACTTC.

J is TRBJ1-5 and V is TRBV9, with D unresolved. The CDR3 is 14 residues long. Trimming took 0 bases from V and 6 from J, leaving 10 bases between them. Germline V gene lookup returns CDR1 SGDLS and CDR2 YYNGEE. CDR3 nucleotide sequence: TGTGCCAGCAGCGTAGAAGGAGGGCCTCAGCCCCAGCATTTT. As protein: CASSVEGGPQPQHF. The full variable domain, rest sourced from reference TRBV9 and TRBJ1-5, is DSGVTQTPKHLITATGQRVTLRCSPRSGDLSVYWYQQSLDQGLQFLIQYYNGEERAKGNILERFSAQQFPDLHSELNLSSLELGDSALYFCASSVEGGPQPQHFGDGTRLSIL.

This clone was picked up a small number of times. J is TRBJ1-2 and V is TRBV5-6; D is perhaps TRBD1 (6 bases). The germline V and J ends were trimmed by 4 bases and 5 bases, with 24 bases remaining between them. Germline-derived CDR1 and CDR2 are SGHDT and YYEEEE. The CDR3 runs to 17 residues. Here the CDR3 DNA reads TGTGCCAGCAGCCCCGGCGGGGCAGGGGAATGGAGGTATGGCTACACCTTC. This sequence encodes CASSPGGAGEWRYGYTF.

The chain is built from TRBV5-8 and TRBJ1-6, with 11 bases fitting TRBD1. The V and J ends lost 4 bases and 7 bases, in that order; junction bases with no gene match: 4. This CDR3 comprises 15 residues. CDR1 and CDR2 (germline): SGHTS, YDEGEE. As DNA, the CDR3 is TGTGCCAGCAGCGCTGGACAGGGGGCCAATTCACCCCTCCACTTT. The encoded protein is CASSAGQGANSPLHF.

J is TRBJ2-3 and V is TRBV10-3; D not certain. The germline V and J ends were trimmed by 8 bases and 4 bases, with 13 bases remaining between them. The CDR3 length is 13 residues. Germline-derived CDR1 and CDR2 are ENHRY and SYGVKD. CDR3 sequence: CAIGVPGADTQYF. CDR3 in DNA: TGTGCCATCGGGGTCCCCGGTGCAGATACGCAGTATTTT.

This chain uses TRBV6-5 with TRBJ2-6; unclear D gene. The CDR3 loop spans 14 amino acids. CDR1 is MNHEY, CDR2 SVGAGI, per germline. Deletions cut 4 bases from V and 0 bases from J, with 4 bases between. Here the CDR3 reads CASSFRSGANVLTF. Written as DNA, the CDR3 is TGTGCCAGCAGTTTCCGCTCTGGGGCCAACGTCCTGACTTTC.

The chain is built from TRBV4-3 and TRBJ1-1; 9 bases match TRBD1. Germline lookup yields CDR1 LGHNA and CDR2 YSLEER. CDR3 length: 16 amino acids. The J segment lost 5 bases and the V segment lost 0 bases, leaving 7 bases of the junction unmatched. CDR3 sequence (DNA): TGCGCCAGCAGCCAAGACGCGACAGGGGGAAAGACTGAAGCTTTCTTT. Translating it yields CASSQDATGGKTEAFF.

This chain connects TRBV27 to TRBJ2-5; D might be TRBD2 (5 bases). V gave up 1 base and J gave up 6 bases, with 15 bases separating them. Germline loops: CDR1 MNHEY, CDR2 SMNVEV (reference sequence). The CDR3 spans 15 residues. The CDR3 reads CASSLYEGGLKTQYF. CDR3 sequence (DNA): TGTGCCAGCAGTTTATATGAGGGCGGGTTGAAGACCCAGTACTTC.